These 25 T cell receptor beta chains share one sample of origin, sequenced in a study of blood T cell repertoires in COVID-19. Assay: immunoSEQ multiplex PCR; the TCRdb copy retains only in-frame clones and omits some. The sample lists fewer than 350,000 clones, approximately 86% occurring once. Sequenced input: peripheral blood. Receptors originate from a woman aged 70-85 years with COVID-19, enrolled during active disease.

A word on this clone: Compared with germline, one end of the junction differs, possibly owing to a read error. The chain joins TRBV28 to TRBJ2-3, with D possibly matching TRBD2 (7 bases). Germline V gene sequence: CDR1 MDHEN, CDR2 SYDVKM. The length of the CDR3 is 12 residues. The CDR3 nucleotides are TGTGCCAGCAGTTTAAGGGGGGACTACATCGATTTT. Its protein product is CASSLRGDYIDF. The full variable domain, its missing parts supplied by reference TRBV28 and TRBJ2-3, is DVKVTQSSRYLVKRTGEKVFLECVQDMDHENMFWYRQDPGLGLRLIYFSYDVKMKEKGDIPEGYSVSREKKERFSLILESASTNQTSMYLCASSLRGDYIDFGPGTRLTVL.

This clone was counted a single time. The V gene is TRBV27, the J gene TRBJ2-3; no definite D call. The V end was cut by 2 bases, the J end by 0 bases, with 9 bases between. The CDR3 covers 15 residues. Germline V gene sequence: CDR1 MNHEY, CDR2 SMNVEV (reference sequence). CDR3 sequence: CASSLVQPSTDTQYF. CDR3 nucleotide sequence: TGTGCCAGCAGTTTAGTACAACCGAGCACAGATACGCAGTATTTT.

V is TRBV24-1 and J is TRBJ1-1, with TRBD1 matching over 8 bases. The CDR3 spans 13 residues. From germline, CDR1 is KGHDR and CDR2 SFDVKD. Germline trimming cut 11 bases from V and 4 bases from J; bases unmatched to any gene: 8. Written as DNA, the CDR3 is TGTGCCATCAGACAGGGGAGGAGCACTGAAGCTTTCTTT. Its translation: CAIRQGRSTEAFF.

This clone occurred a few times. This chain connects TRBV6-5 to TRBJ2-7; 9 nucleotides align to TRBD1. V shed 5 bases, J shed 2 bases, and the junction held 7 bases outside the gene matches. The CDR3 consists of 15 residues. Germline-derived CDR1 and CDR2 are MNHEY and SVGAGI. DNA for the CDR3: TGTGCCAGCAGTCCCCCGGGACAGGGACCCTACGAGCAGTACTTC. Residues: CASSPPGQGPYEQYF.

DNA for the CDR3: TGTGCCAGCAGTTTGGGGAGGGATTCACCCCTCCACTTT. Protein product: CASSLGRDSPLHF. The chain is built from TRBV12-3 or TRBV12-4 and TRBJ1-6, with D unresolved. V lost 3 bases and J 8 bases, leaving 8 bases between the germline ends. This CDR3 comprises 13 residues.

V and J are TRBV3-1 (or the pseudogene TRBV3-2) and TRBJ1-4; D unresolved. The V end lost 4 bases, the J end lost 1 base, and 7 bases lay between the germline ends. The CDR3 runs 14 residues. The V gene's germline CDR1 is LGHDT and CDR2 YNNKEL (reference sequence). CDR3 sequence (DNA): TGTGCCAGCAGCCCAACTAGAACTAATGAAAAACTGTTTTTT. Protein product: CASSPTRTNEKLFF.

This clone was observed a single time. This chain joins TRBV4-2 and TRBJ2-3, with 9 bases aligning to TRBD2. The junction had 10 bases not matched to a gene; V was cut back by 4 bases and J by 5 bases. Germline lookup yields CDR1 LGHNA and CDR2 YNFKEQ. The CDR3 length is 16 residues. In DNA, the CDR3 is TGTGCCAGCAGCCTTAGCGGCGGGGGGGCTGGAGATACGCAGTATTTT. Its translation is CASSLSGGGAGDTQYF.

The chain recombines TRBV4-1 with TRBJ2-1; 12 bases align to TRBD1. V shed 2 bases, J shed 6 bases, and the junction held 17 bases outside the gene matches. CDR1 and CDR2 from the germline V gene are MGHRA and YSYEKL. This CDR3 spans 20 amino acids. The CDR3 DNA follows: TGCGCCAGCAGCCAACCGCGACCTGGGACAGGGGGCCTCCTGGGCAATGAGCAGTTCTTC. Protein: CASSQPRPGTGGLLGNEQFF.

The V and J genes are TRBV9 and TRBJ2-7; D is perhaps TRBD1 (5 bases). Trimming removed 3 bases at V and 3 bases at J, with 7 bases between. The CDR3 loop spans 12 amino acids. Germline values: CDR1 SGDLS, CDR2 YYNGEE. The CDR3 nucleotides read TGTGCCAGCAGCGCCGACAGCTACGAGCAGTACTTC. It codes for CASSADSYEQYF. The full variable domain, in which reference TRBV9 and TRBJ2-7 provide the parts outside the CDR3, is DSGVTQTPKHLITATGQRVTLRCSPRSGDLSVYWYQQSLDQGLQFLIQYYNGEERAKGNILERFSAQQFPDLHSELNLSSLELGDSALYFCASSADSYEQYFGPGTRLTVT.

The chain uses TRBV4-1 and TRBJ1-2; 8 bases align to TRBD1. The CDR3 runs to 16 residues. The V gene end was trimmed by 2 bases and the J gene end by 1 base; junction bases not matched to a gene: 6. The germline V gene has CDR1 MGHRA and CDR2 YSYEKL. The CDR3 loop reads CASSQPEQGDNYGYTF. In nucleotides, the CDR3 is TGCGCCAGCAGCCAACCAGAACAGGGGGATAACTATGGCTACACCTTC.

The CDR3 loop reads CASTTAGGTEAFF. CDR3 nucleotide sequence: TGTGCCAGTACGACGGCTGGAGGCACTGAAGCTTTCTTT. The gene calls are TRBV19 and TRBJ1-1, with D uncertain. Germline CDR1 reads LNHDA; CDR2 reads SQIVND (reference sequence). The CDR3 is 13 residues long. The germline V and J ends were trimmed by 7 bases and 4 bases, with 13 bases remaining between them. The full variable domain, rest sourced from reference TRBV19 and TRBJ1-1, is DGGITQSPKYLFRKEGQNVTLSCEQNLNHDAMYWYRQDPGQGLRLIYYSQIVNDFQKGDIAEGYSVSREKKESFPLTVTSAQKNPTAFYLCASTTAGGTEAFFGQGTRLTVV.

The CDR3 bases are TGTGCCAGTAGTAACCGCCAGACAACCGGAGAGACCCAGTACTTC. Encoded protein: CASSNRQTTGETQYF. The J gene is TRBJ2-5, the V gene TRBV19; D gene ambiguous. The CDR3 spans 15 residues. The germline V gene encodes CDR1 LNHDA and CDR2 SQIVND (reference sequence). Trimming pared 4 bases from V and 4 bases from J, leaving 16 bases between. Variable domain in full (rest from reference TRBV19 and TRBJ2-5): DGGITQSPKYLFRKEGQNVTLSCEQNLNHDAMYWYRQDPGQGLRLIYYSQIVNDFQKGDIAEGYSVSREKKESFPLTVTSAQKNPTAFYLCASSNRQTTGETQYFGPGTRLLVL.

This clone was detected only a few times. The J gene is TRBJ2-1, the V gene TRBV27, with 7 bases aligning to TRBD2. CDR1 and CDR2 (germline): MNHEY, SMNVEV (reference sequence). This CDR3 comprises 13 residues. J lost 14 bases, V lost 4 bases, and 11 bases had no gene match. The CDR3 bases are TGTGCCAGCAGTTGGGGGTTGGGGGGGGACGAGTTCTTC. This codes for CASSWGLGGDEFF.

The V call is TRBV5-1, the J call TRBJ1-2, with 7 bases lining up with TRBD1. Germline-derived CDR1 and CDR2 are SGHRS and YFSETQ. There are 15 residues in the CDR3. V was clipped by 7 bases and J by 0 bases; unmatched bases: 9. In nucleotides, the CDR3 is TGCGCCAGCCAACCCGGGGACAGCTCTAACTATGGCTACACCTTC. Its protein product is CASQPGDSSNYGYTF.

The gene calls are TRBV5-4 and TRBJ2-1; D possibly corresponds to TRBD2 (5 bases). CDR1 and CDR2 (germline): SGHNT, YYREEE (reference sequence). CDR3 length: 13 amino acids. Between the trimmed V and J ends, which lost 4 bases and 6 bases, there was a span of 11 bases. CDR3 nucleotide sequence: TGTGCCAGCAGCACCGACTATCTCAATGAGCAGTTCTTC. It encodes CASSTDYLNEQFF.

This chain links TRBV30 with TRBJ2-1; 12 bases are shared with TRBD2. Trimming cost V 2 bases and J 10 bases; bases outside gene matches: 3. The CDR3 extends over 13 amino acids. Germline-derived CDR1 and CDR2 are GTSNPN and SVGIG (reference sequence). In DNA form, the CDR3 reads TGTGCCTGGAGTCTCGGGACTAGCGGGGAGCAGTTCTTC. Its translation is CAWSLGTSGEQFF. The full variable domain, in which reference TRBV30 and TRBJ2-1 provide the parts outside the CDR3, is SQTIHQWPATLVQPVGSPLSLECTVEGTSNPNLYWYRQAAGRGLQLLFYSVGIGQISSEVPQNLSASRPQDRQFILSSKKLLLSDSGFYLCAWSLGTSGEQFFGPGTRLTVL.

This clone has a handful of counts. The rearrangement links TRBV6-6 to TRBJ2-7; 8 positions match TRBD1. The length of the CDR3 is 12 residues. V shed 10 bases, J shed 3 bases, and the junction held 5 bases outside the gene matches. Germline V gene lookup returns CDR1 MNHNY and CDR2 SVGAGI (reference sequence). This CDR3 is CATSDRDYEQYF. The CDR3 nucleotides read TGTGCCACCTCGGACAGGGACTACGAGCAGTACTTC.

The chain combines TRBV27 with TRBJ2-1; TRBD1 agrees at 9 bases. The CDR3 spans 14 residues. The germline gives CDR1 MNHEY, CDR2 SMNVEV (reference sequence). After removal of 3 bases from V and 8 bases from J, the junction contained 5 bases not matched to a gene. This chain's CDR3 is CASSLDRGMHEQFF. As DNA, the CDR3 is TGTGCCAGCAGTTTGGACAGGGGTATGCATGAGCAGTTCTTC.

In DNA, the CDR3 is TGTGCCACCAGTGATGGACAGATGAACACTGAAGCTTTCTTT. It yields the protein CATSDGQMNTEAFF. The J gene is TRBJ1-1, the V gene TRBV24-1; D is perhaps TRBD1 (6 bases). Germline V CDR1 and CDR2: KGHDR, SFDVKD. Trimming removed 3 bases from V and 0 bases from J, with 7 bases in between. The CDR3 spans 14 residues.

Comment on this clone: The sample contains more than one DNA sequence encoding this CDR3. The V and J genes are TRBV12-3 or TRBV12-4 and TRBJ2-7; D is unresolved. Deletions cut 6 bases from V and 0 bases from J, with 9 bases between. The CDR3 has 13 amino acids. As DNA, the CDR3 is TGTGCCAGCAGCCTTCTGTCCTCCTACGAGCAGTACTTC. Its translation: CASSLLSSYEQYF.

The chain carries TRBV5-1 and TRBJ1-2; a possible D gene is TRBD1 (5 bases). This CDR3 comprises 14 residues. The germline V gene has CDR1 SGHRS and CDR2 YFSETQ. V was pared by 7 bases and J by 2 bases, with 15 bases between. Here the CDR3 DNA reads TGCGCCAGCCAACTGGGGGGGTCCAACTATGGCTACACCTTC. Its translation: CASQLGGSNYGYTF.

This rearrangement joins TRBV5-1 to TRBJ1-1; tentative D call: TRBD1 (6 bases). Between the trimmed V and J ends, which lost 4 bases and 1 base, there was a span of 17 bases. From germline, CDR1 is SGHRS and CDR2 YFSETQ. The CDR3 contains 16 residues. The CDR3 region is CASSPYVDSRNTEAFF. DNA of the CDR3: TGCGCCAGCAGCCCCTACGTGGACAGTCGGAACACTGAAGCTTTCTTT.

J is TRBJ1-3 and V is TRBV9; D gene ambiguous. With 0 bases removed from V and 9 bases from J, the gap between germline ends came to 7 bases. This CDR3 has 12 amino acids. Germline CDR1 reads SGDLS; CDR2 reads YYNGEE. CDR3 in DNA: TGTGCCAGCAGCGTAGCGGGTGGCACCATATATTTT. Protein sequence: CASSVAGGTIYF.

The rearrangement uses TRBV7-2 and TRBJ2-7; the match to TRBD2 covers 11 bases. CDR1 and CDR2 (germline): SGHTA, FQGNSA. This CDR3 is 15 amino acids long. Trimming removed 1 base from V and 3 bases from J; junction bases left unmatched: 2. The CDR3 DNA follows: TGTGCCAGCAGCTTAGTACTAGCGGGGGACTACGAGCAGTACTTC. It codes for CASSLVLAGDYEQYF.

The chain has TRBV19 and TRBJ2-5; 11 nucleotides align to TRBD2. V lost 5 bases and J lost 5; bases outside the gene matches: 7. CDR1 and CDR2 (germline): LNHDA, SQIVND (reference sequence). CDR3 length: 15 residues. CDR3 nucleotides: TGTGCCAGTAGTCCGGGACTAGCGGTGTGGGAGACCCAGTACTTC. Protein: CASSPGLAVWETQYF. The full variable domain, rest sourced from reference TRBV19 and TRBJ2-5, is DGGITQSPKYLFRKEGQNVTLSCEQNLNHDAMYWYRQDPGQGLRLIYYSQIVNDFQKGDIAEGYSVSREKKESFPLTVTSAQKNPTAFYLCASSPGLAVWETQYFGPGTRLLVL.